This TCR beta chain was profiled in a study of OX40 agonist ivuxolimab in advanced cancers. Study as a whole: Three patients got partial responses; one had hepatocellular carcinoma and two had cutaneous melanoma.

TCRdb keeps only in-frame clones here, not all; method: immunoSEQ multiplex PCR. The sample shows roughly 50,000 clones, over 75% of them seen only once. This CDR3 comprises 17 residues. CDR1 is SGHRS and CDR2 is YFSETQ in the germline V gene. V was cut by 0 bases and J by 2 bases, with 17 bases left in between. The rearrangement joins TRBV5-1 to TRBJ2-5; D perhaps matches TRBD2 (6 bases). The receptor was derived from an adult with an advanced solid tumor such as melanoma, head and neck, liver or kidney cancer. This specimen was CD4+ or CD8+ T cells sorted from blood, taken in a trial of the OX40 agonist ivuxolimab. This CDR3 reads CASSLGGRGRQQETQYF. The CDR3 nucleotides are TGCGCCAGCAGCTTGGGGGGCAGAGGGAGGCAACAAGAGACCCAGTACTTC.